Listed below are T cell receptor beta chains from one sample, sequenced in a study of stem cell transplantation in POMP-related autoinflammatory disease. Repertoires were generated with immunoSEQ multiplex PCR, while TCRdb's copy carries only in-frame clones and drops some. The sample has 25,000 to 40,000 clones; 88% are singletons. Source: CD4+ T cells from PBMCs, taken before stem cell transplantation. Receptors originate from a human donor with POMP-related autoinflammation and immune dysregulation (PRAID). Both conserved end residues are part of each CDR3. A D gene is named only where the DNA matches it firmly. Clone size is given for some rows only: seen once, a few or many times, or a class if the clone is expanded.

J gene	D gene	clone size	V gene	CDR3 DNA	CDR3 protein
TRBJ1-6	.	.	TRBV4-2	TGTGCCAGCAGCCAAGAGCTGGGGCGGTCGTATAATTCACCCCTCCACTTT	CASSQELGRSYNSPLHF
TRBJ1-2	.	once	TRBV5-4	TGTGCCAGCAGCTCACAACAGAACTATGGCTACACCTTC	CASSSQQNYGYTF
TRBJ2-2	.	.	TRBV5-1	TGCGCCAGCAGTGGTCTGGGAGGAATGAACACCGGGGAGCTGTTTTTT	CASSGLGGMNTGELFF
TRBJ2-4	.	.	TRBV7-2	TGTGCCAGCAGCTTAGCGGCCGGGGCCAATGGGGACATTCAGTACTTC	CASSLAAGANGDIQYF
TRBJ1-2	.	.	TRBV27	TGTGCCAGCAGTTTCTCCGGGAGAGAGGGCTACACCTTC	CASSFSGREGYTF
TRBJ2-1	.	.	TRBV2	TGTGCCAGCAGTGAAGACCGGGACTCTCAGTTCTTC	CASSEDRDSQFF
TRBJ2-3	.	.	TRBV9	TGTGCCAGCAGCGTCAGCCGCTCTCGCACAGATACGCAGTATTTT	CASSVSRSRTDTQYF
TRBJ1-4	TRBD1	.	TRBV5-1	TGCGCCAGCAGGGGGGACAGGGGTCATGAAAAACTGTTTTTT	CASRGDRGHEKLFF
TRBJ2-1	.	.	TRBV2	TGTGCCAGCAGTGAATGGCGGGGAGATTACAATGAGCAGTTCTTC	CASSEWRGDYNEQFF
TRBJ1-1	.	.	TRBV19	TGTGCCAGTAGTATAGATCACCGGACCCACACTGAAGCTTTCTTT	CASSIDHRTHTEAFF
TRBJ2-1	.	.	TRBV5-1	TGCGCCAGCAGCTTGGCCGGGAGCTCCTACAATGAGCAGTTCTTC	CASSLAGSSYNEQFF
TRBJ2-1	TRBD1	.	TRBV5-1	TGCGCCAGCAAGGTGGGACAGCAGGATGAGCAGTTCTTC	CASKVGQQDEQFF
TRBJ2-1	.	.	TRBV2	TGTGCCAGCAGTGATGACAATGAGCAGTTCTTC	CASSDDNEQFF
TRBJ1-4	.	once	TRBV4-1	TGCGCCAGCAGCCAAGAAACGGGGACCGTCATAGGTGCAACTAATGAAAAACTGTTTTTT	CASSQETGTVIGATNEKLFF
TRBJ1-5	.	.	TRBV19	TGTGCCAGTACCCCGACCCCAGGGAATCAGCCCCAGCATTTT	CASTPTPGNQPQHF
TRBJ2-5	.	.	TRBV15	TGTGCCACCAGCAGAGTGGAGGAGACCCAGTACTTC	CATSRVEETQYF
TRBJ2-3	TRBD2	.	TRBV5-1	TGCGCCAGCAGCTTCTACGAGCGGGACGGCACAGATACGCAGTATTTT	CASSFYERDGTDTQYF
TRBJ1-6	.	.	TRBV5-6	TGTGCCAGCAGCTACCCGGATAATTCACCCCTCCACTTT	CASSYPDNSPLHF
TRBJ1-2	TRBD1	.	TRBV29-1	TGCAGCGTTGAAAACCGGGACAGTCTTCTTAACTATGGCTACACCTTC	CSVENRDSLLNYGYTF
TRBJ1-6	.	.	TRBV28	TGTGCCAGCAGTCCAGGGTTGCCATCGCGCTCACCCCTCCACTTT	CASSPGLPSRSPLHF
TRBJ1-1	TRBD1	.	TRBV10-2	TGCGCCAGCAGTGAGTCAACAGGGGTTGGGGCTTTCTTT	CASSESTGVGAFF
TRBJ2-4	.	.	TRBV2	TGTGCCAGCAGGCCCTACGGTGAGGACATTCAGTACTTC	CASRPYGEDIQYF
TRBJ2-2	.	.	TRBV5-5	TGTGCCAGCAGCTTATTTCCCGGGGAGCTGTTTTTT	CASSLFPGELFF
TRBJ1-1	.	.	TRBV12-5	TGTGCTAGTGGTTTGGATCTACCACGGAGGAACACTGAAGCTTTCTTT	CASGLDLPRRNTEAFF
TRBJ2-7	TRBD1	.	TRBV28	TGTGCCAGCCATTATCCCGGGACAGGGGTACGCGAGCAGTACTTC	CASHYPGTGVREQYF
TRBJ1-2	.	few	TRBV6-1	TGTGCCAGCAGTGAGACAGGATCCTATGGCTACACCTTC	CASSETGSYGYTF
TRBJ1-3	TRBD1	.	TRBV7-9	TGTGCCAGCAGCAAGACAGGGAACGGAAACACCATATATTTT	CASSKTGNGNTIYF
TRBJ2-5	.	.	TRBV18	TGTGCCAGCTCACCCGGTGTGGGCAGGGTGGAGACCCAGTACTTC	CASSPGVGRVETQYF
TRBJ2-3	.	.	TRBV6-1	TGTGCCAGCTTAAGACCTCTCACCGATACGCAGTATTTT	CASLRPLTDTQYF
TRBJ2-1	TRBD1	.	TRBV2	TGTGCCAGTGGACAGGGAAGGTGGTCCTACAATGAGCAGTTCTTC	CASGQGRWSYNEQFF
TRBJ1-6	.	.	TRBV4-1	TGCGCCAGCAGCCCACAAGGGGCCGTAAATTCGTCACCCCTCCACTTT	CASSPQGAVNSSPLHF
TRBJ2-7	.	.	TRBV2	TGTGCCAGCAGTGCAGCAGGCGGTGGTCCCTACGAGCAGTACTTC	CASSAAGGGPYEQYF
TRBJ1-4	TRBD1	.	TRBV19	TGTGCCAGTAGTATTGGGGACAGCGTCCGAAATGAAAAACTGTTTTTT	CASSIGDSVRNEKLFF
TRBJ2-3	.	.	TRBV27	TGTGCCAGGGTCAATACGCAGTATTTT	CARVNTQYF
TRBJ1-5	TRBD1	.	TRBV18	TGTGCCAGCTCGCCCGTCCCGGGACAGGGACTGGGCAATCAGCCCCAGCATTTT	CASSPVPGQGLGNQPQHF
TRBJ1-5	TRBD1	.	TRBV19	TGTGCCAGTAGTACGACAGGGGGGAGCAATCAGCCCCAGCATTTT	CASSTTGGSNQPQHF
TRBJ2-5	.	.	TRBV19	TGTGCCAGTAGTACCAACAGGGATCGAGAGACCCAGTACTTC	CASSTNRDRETQYF
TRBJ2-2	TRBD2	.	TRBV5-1	TGCGCCAGCAGCTTGACTAGCGGGGGGGCCGGGGAGCTGTTTTTT	CASSLTSGGAGELFF
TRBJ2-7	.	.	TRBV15	TGTGCCACCAGCAGAGATCCGGGGAACTACGAGCAGTACTTC	CATSRDPGNYEQYF
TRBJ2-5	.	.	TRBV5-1	TGCGCCAGCAGCTTGGCCGGGGGGCATCAAGAGACCCAGTACTTC	CASSLAGGHQETQYF
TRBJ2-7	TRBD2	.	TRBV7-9	TGTGCCAGCCAAGCGGGATACGAGCAGTACTTC	CASQAGYEQYF
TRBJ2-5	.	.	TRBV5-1	TGCGCCAGCAGCTTGATGGCAGAAGAGACCCAGTACTTC	CASSLMAEETQYF
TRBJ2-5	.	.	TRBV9	TGTGCCAGCAGCCTCGGACACCAAGAGACCCAGTACTTC	CASSLGHQETQYF
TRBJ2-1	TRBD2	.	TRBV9	TGTGCCAGCAGCGTAGGAGTCTCTAGCGGAAACAATGAGCAGTTCTTC	CASSVGVSSGNNEQFF
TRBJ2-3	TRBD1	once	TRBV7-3	TGTGCCAGCAGCTCAACAGGGGGGAACACAGATACGCAGTATTTT	CASSSTGGNTDTQYF
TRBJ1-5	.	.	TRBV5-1	TGCGCCAGCAGCCTCGGGGGGGTTCAGCCCCAGCATTTT	CASSLGGVQPQHF
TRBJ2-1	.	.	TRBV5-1	TGCGCCAGCAGCCCCAGGGGGGGTGAGCAGTTCTTC	CASSPRGGEQFF
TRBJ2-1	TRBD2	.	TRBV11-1	TGTGCCAGCAGCCACCGGGGGCAACTAGCGGGGGGGCCTGGCAATGAGCAGTTCTTC	CASSHRGQLAGGPGNEQFF
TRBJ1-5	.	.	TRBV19	TGTGCCAGTAGTATGGCACGGAGGAGCAATCAGCCCCAGCATTTT	CASSMARRSNQPQHF
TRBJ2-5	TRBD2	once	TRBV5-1	TGCGCCAGCAGCTTGCCTGGGGGGGATCCCCAGTACTTC	CASSLPGGDPQYF
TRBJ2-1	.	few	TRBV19	TGTGCCAGTAGTTCCTATAACGGCGATGAGCAGTTCTTC	CASSSYNGDEQFF
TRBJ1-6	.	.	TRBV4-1	TGCGCCAGCAGCCACGGGACACTCTCCTATAATTCACCCCTCCACTTT	CASSHGTLSYNSPLHF
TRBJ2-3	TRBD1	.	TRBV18	TGTGCCAGCTCACAGGGCGCCGGGACAGGGGTGGATACGCAGTATTTT	CASSQGAGTGVDTQYF
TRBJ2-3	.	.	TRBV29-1	TGCAGCGTTGAACGTCGCCCTAGCGCAGATACGCAGTATTTT	CSVERRPSADTQYF
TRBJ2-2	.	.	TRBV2	TGTGCCAGCAGTGAAGGTGCGGCGGTGACCGGGGAGCTGTTTTTT	CASSEGAAVTGELFF
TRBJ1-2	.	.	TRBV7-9	TGTGCCAGCAGCTCGACGGTAGTCTATGGCTACACCTTC	CASSSTVVYGYTF
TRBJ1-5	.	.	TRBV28	TGTGCCAGCAAATGGAGGGATGGAAATCAGCCCCAGCATTTT	CASKWRDGNQPQHF
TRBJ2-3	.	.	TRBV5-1	TGCGCCAGCAGCGGACGTCCCCAGCGTAGCACAGATACGCAGTATTTT	CASSGRPQRSTDTQYF
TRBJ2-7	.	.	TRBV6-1	TGTGCCAGCAGCCCCGGGACACGAACGTACTTC	CASSPGTRTYF